Below, 26 T cell receptor beta chains from the same sample are listed, as sequenced in a study of T-cell memory formation after mild COVID-19. TCRdb fed the 5' RACE reads into MiXCR, producing one record per CDR3 protein. The repertoire holds about 400,000 distinct CDR3 sequences, with about 15% as singletons. The source material was PBMCs or a T cell subset sorted from them (not recorded which). The receptors stem from a man aged 18 to 29 who had mild COVID-19 (a few samples of this study predate the infection). Cell type and time point are not known.

The V gene is TRBV15, the J gene TRBJ2-5, with a tentative D call TRBD2 (5 bases). CDR3 size: 14 residues. Germline V gene lookup returns CDR1 LNHNV and CDR2 YYDKDF (reference sequence). Trimming removed 1 base from V and 7 bases from J, with 13 bases in between. DNA for the CDR3: TGTGCCACCAGCAGAGCGAGGGTAGAAGGGACCCAGTACTTC. This encodes CATSRARVEGTQYF.

The sample holds a few counts of this clonotype. The rearrangement links TRBV20-1 to TRBJ1-5, with D hard to call. The CDR3 covers 14 residues. Germline V gene lookup returns CDR1 DFQATT and CDR2 SNEGSKA (reference sequence). V was cut by 2 bases and J by 2 bases, with 10 bases left in between. The CDR3 loop is CSARRLGGNQPQHF. The CDR3 DNA sequence: TGCAGTGCTAGAAGGCTTGGCGGCAATCAGCCCCAGCATTTT.

The rearrangement uses TRBV6-2 or TRBV6-3 and TRBJ2-1; D ambiguous. The V end lost 0 bases, the J end lost 3 bases, and 12 bases lay between the germline ends. The germline V gene has CDR1 MNHEY and CDR2 SVGEGT. The CDR3 is 16 residues long. The chain's CDR3 is CASSYSTPVDYNEQFF. In DNA form, the CDR3 reads TGTGCCAGCAGTTACTCTACCCCGGTTGACTACAATGAGCAGTTCTTC.

This clonotype was recorded a few times. The chain links TRBV12-3 or TRBV12-4 to TRBJ1-3; no clear D. This CDR3 has 15 amino acids. V was cut by 2 bases and J by 3 bases, with 11 bases left in between. The CDR3 DNA follows: TGTGCCAGCAGTTTAAAGGACGGGGTTGGAAACACCATATATTTT. Translated: CASSLKDGVGNTIYF.

This chain uses TRBV4-1 with TRBJ1-1; a possible D gene is TRBD1 (5 bases). This CDR3 contains 13 residues. Trimming left V 3 bases short and J 10 bases short, with 15 bases between. Germline CDR1 and CDR2: MGHRA and YSYEKL. This CDR3 reads CASSHHQVGGAFF. The CDR3 DNA is TGCGCCAGCAGCCATCATCAGGTTGGGGGAGCTTTCTTT.

V gene TRBV5-1 combines with J gene TRBJ2-3; D not resolved. This CDR3 is built from 13 residues. The germline gives CDR1 SGHRS, CDR2 YFSETQ. V dropped 5 bases and J dropped 6 bases, with 13 bases sitting between them. The CDR3 spells CASSSDTADTQYF. CDR3 nucleotides: TGCGCCAGCAGTTCAGATACGGCCGATACGCAGTATTTT.

This chain links TRBV7-2 with TRBJ1-2, with TRBD1 as a possible D gene (5 bases). Deletions cut 5 bases from V and 0 bases from J, with 16 bases between. The CDR3 contains 16 residues. Germline assignment: CDR1 SGHTA and CDR2 FQGNSA. The CDR3 bases are TGTGCCAGCAGCCCGATCCGGGGGTCTGCTAACTATGGCTACACCTTC. It codes for CASSPIRGSANYGYTF.

This clonotype came up a few times. The chain joins TRBV7-9 to TRBJ2-3; 7 nucleotides agree with TRBD1. Trimming took 7 bases from V and 1 from J; bases not matched to a gene: 2. CDR1 and CDR2 from the germline V gene are SEHNR and FQNEAQ (reference sequence). CDR3 length: 13 residues. CDR3 coding DNA: TGTGCCAGCACAGGACAGGGCACAGATACGCAGTATTTT. It yields the protein CASTGQGTDTQYF.

In its sample, this clonotype was seen a few times. The V call is TRBV9, the J call TRBJ2-1, with 11 bases lining up with TRBD2. Unmatched junction bases numbered 5, after V lost 0 bases and J lost 9 bases. Per the germline V gene, CDR1 is SGDLS and CDR2 is YYNGEE. The CDR3 loop spans 15 amino acids. CDR3 residues: CASSVGPTSGGEQFF. The CDR3 bases are TGTGCCAGCAGCGTAGGCCCTACTAGCGGGGGTGAGCAGTTCTTC.

This clonotype was detected only a few times. The chain employs TRBV20-1 and TRBJ1-1; tentative D call: TRBD1 (5 bases). Germline values: CDR1 DFQATT, CDR2 SNEGSKA (reference sequence). The V and J ends lost 2 bases and 3 bases respectively, with 16 bases between them. The CDR3 extends over 15 amino acids. CDR3 sequence reads: CSARRAGRDYTEAFF. CDR3 coding DNA: TGCAGTGCTAGAAGGGCCGGACGGGACTACACTGAAGCTTTCTTT.

This chain connects TRBV6-5 to TRBJ1-2; TRBD1 matches at 8 bases. The V gene end was trimmed by 2 bases and the J gene end by 5 bases; junction bases not matched to a gene: 7. The V gene's germline CDR1 is MNHEY and CDR2 SVGAGI. This CDR3 has 15 residues. In nucleotides, the CDR3 is TGTGCCAGCAGTTACCGCGGGACAGGACCTTATGGCTACACCTTC. Translation: CASSYRGTGPYGYTF.

CDR3 sequence: CASSFIRAPGETQYF. CDR3 in DNA: TGTGCCAGCAGTTTCATCCGGGCACCCGGTGAGACCCAGTACTTC. The V and J genes are TRBV12-3 or TRBV12-4 and TRBJ2-5; D gene ambiguous. The CDR3 has 15 amino acids. Trimming stripped 3 bases from V and 5 bases from J, with 16 bases between.

The chain has TRBV5-1 and TRBJ1-1; D not certain. CDR3 length: 17 amino acids. V gave up 0 bases and J gave up 0 bases, with 15 bases separating them. Germline lookup yields CDR1 SGHRS and CDR2 YFSETQ. The CDR3 DNA sequence: TGCGCCAGCAGCTTGGGGGTCCTTGGTGGGATGAACACTGAAGCTTTCTTT. Translation gives CASSLGVLGGMNTEAFF.

V usage is TRBV5-1 and J usage is TRBJ2-1, with 9 bases identical to TRBD1. The CDR3 spans 16 residues. J lost 0 bases, V lost 4 bases, and 5 bases had no gene match. Germline CDR1 is SGHRS and CDR2 is YFSETQ. CDR3 sequence reads: CASSVLQGASYNEQFF. CDR3 DNA sequence: TGCGCCAGCAGCGTCTTACAGGGGGCCTCCTACAATGAGCAGTTCTTC.

This clonotype was counted at least ten times. V is TRBV10-3 and J is TRBJ2-1; 8 bases are shared with TRBD1. The CDR3 is 13 amino acids. Germline CDR1 and CDR2: ENHRY and SYGVKD. The trim removed 4 bases at V and 8 bases at J, leaving 4 bases unmatched. CDR3 protein: CAISAQGDDEQFF. CDR3 in DNA: TGTGCCATCAGTGCACAGGGGGATGATGAGCAGTTCTTC.

This clonotype was seen more than once but under ten times. This chain links TRBV7-8 with TRBJ2-7; D not resolved. CDR1 and CDR2 from the germline V gene are SGHVS and FQNEAQ. The CDR3 covers 16 residues. V was clipped by 0 bases and J by 3 bases, with 15 bases between them. The CDR3 sequence is CASSLASGWTFYEQYV. The CDR3 coding sequence is TGTGCCAGCAGCTTAGCGTCTGGGTGGACGTTCTACGAGCAGTACGTC.

This chain uses TRBV20-1 with TRBJ1-5; maybe TRBD1 (6 bases). The length of the CDR3 is 16 residues. V lost 0 bases, J lost 3 bases, and 15 bases lay in between. Germline V lookup: CDR1 DFQATT, CDR2 SNEGSKA (reference sequence). The CDR3 sequence: CSARDGGGAFNQPQHF. The DNA of the CDR3 is TGCAGTGCTAGAGATGGAGGGGGGGCCTTCAATCAGCCCCAGCATTTT.

This clonotype was recorded many times. The V and J genes are TRBV7-2 and TRBJ2-5, with 10 bases fitting TRBD1. The CDR3 is made up of 16 amino acids. V trimming: 5 bases; J trimming: 4 bases; junction bases outside the gene matches: 10. Per the germline V gene, CDR1 is SGHTA and CDR2 is FQGNSA. In nucleotides, the CDR3 is TGTGCCAGCAGCACCGCGCACGGGACAGGGGTAGAGACCCAGTACTTC. This encodes CASSTAHGTGVETQYF. Full variable domain (remainder filled in from reference TRBV7-2 and TRBJ2-5): GAGVSQSPSNKVTEKGKDVELRCDPISGHTALYWYRQSLGQGLEFLIYFQGNSAPDKSGLPSDRFSAERTGGSVSTLTIQRTQQEDSAVYLCASSTAHGTGVETQYFGPGTRLLVL.

This clonotype was detected a few times. The CDR3 loop reads CATSRDRGTGDQDTQYF. DNA for the CDR3: TGTGCCACCAGCAGAGATCGAGGGACAGGGGACCAAGATACGCAGTATTTT. The chain carries TRBV15 and TRBJ2-3, with 10 bases identical to TRBD1. The CDR3 runs 17 residues. From germline, CDR1 is LNHNV and CDR2 YYDKDF (reference sequence). The J segment lost 5 bases and the V segment lost 0 bases, leaving 8 bases of the junction unmatched.

This rearrangement joins TRBV12-3 or TRBV12-4 to TRBJ2-3; D might be TRBD2 (7 bases). There are 15 residues in the CDR3. Trimming cost V 9 bases and J 4 bases, with 20 bases left between them. The CDR3 bases are TGTGCCAGTGGTCGGGCGGGGGCCGGCCCAGATACGCAGTATTTT. Translation gives CASGRAGAGPDTQYF.

There are a few counts of this clonotype. CDR3 DNA: TGCGCCAGCAGCGAACAAGTGGAGGCGCCCTACGAGCAGTACTTC. Protein: CASSEQVEAPYEQYF. This chain links TRBV5-1 with TRBJ2-7; possible D gene TRBD2, 5 bases. The length of the CDR3 is 15 residues. From germline, CDR1 is SGHRS and CDR2 YFSETQ. The V gene lost 4 bases and the J gene lost 2 bases, with 16 bases spanning the gap.

This clonotype was counted many times. This chain links TRBV10-3 with TRBJ2-2; D is unresolved. V was shortened by 4 bases and J by 1 base, with 7 bases between the two germline ends. Germline V CDR1 and CDR2: ENHRY, SYGVKD. The CDR3 runs to 14 residues. The CDR3 sequence is CAISGLGNTGELFF. The DNA for the CDR3 is TGTGCCATCAGTGGCTTGGGGAACACCGGGGAGCTGTTTTTT.

This chain joins TRBV6-4 and TRBJ2-3, with TRBD2 matching over 10 bases. CDR3 length: 16 amino acids. With 6 bases clipped from V and 0 bases from J, the junction kept 6 bases outside the gene matches. Germline CDR1 and CDR2: MRHNA and SNTAGT. This CDR3 is CASSWTSGSSTDTQYF. CDR3 in DNA: TGTGCCAGCAGCTGGACTAGCGGCTCTAGCACAGATACGCAGTATTTT.

This clonotype was detected only a few times. V and J are TRBV4-2 and TRBJ1-6; D might be TRBD1 (5 bases). The CDR3 sequence is 14 residues long. Germline CDR1 LGHNA, CDR2 YNFKEQ. V lost 5 bases to trimming and J lost 8 bases, with 13 bases between them. CDR3 in DNA: TGTGCCAGCAGCTCCGGGACTCGCGATTCACCCCTCCACTTT. Protein product: CASSSGTRDSPLHF.

This clonotype was seen a handful of times. This chain joins TRBV12-3 or TRBV12-4 and TRBJ2-4; a possible D gene is TRBD1 (6 bases). Trimming pared 2 bases from V and 6 bases from J, leaving 38 bases between. The CDR3 length is 23 residues. The CDR3 reads CASSLSIVSGQTGVTGRLNIQYF. The CDR3 bases are TGTGCCAGCAGTTTAAGTATAGTCTCCGGACAGACCGGGGTAACCGGGCGACTAAACATTCAGTACTTC.

The chain uses TRBV4-2 and TRBJ2-1; possibly TRBD1 for D (6 bases). V shed 3 bases and J shed 7 bases, with 19 bases lying between them. CDR3 size: 16 residues. CDR1 and CDR2 (germline): LGHNA, YNFKEQ. CDR3 amino acids: CASSQAGATRKNEQFF. The CDR3 coding sequence is TGTGCCAGCAGCCAGGCAGGGGCCACGAGAAAGAATGAGCAGTTCTTC.